This entry concerns a single TCR beta chain. What this receptor recognizes is not known. No much larger clone exists at a distance of one base, and base qualities are not known. V is shortened by 4 bases, J by 9 bases, and the region joining them spans 17 bases. The germline V gene (reference sequence) yields SGHNT for CDR1 and YYREEE for CDR2. Including the terminal cysteine and phenylalanine, the CDR3 comprises 15 residues. Only the CDR3 DNA stays, 45 bases, in frame from base 1. The treatment or condition label on this specimen signifies: oral pan-JAK inhibitor, 5-10 mg twice daily. Peripheral blood and lesional scalp punch biopsies were obtained from patients with alopecia areata. PBMCs were isolated by density centrifugation and stained for CD3, CD4 and CD8, and CD4+ and CD8+ T cells were sorted on a FACSAria. Library generation was performed with the immunoSEQ multiplex PCR assay. RNA was extracted from all samples and reverse transcribed into cDNA, which served as template for TCR sequencing. SuperScript III was used for first-strand cDNA synthesis, primed with a 2:1 mix of oligo-dT and random hexamers. Amplification bias was assessed with a synthetic immune receptor repertoire, and residual bias was removed computationally. Turning to the authors' computational methods: Raw reads were preprocessed to remove errors, and CDR3 was defined by IMGT conventions from the conserved cysteine to phenylalanine. To get clonality, Shannon entropy was normalized by log2 of the number of productive unique TCRs and the result was subtracted from 1. Whether scalp clones were CD4 or CD8 was inferred by matching scalp TCRbeta sequences against CD4 and CD8 repertoires sorted from blood. Here the immuneACCESS table is served through TCRdb, limited to in-frame sequences with V and J called. Missing clones are a known gap in these copies; in checked studies unresolved V genes cover under half, and the rest lacks a known reason. The DNA was the basis for D and trimming; V, J and clone size are from that table. The table for this sample lists over 250,000 clones; 60% of them were counted only once. The ten largest account for 0.75% to 0.95% of the sample.

The source of the sample is a study of CD8+ T cells in alopecia areata (dated by TCRdb to between 2018 and 2020). Study-level background: The treated patients took part in an open-label pilot trial in which moderate-to-severe alopecia areata was treated with oral tofacitinib at 5 to 10 mg twice daily. Patients stayed on tofacitinib for 6 to 18 months and then had 6 months of follow-up off drug so that delayed response and recurrence could be assessed. Disease severity in treated patients was measured with the SALT score, which quantifies the percentage of affected scalp surface area. In both human patients and the C3H/HeJ mouse model, the study applied high-throughput TCRbeta sequencing to look at T cell clonal expansion in alopecia areata. Clonality in the scalp was compared among normal scalp (n=4), patchy alopecia areata scalp (n=8), and alopecia totalis/universalis scalp (n=8). Scalp tissue and sorted CD4+ and CD8+ peripheral blood T cells from patchy and totalis/universalis alopecia areata patients and from healthy controls were covered by human TCRbeta sequencing. TCRbeta CDR3 regions were amplified by immunoSEQ multiplex PCR with 35 Vbeta forward and 13 Jbeta reverse primers. Patients on tofacitinib were biopsied at baseline and after 4 and 24 weeks of treatment, and several of the patients also had a later scalp biopsy. RNA was obtained with the PAXgene miRNA kit for fixed scalp, the miRNeasy kit for PBMCs, and the RNeasy kit for mouse skin. The research as a whole found: Scalp clonality and the number of expanded CD8+ clones among the top 100 scalp clones were significantly decreased by tofacitinib. Scalp TCR repertoire analysis is complicated because resident alphabeta T cells in normal human skin are also sequenced, whereas mouse skin is dominated by gammadelta T cells. Because the treated cohort was small and had just a single nonresponder, larger studies are needed to establish links between baseline CD8+ expansion and response. During tofacitinib treatment, many expanded lesional clones stuck around in both scalp and blood, and this persistence may partly explain why relapse happens after treatment is stopped. Lesional scalp, especially in alopecia totalis/universalis, showed higher clonality and more expanded CD8+ clones than normal scalp, suggesting antigenic drive. Shared TCR sequences between patients were less evident than in mice, which may be partly attributable to HLA diversity in the patient population.

The TCR originated in a human donor with alopecia areata. The chain couples TRBV5-4 to TRBJ1-6, and TRBD1 may be the D gene, going by 6 matching bases. The sequencing used CD4+ T cells sorted from blood, collected around week 52, from a patient treated with tofacitinib. The DNA sequence is TGTGCCAGCAGCCCTCGGATGGCGGGGGCTTCACCCCTCCACTTT. It codes for CASSPRMAGASPLHF.